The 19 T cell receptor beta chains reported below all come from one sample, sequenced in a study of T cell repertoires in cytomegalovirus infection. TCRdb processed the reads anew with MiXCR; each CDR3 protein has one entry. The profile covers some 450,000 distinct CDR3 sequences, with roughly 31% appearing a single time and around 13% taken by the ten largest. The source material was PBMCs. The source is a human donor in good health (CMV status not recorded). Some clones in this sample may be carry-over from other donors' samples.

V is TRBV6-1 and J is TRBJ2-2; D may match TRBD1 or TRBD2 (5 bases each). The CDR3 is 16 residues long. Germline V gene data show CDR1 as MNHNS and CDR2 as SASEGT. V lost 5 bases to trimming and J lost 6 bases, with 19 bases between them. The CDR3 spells CASSRSAGAQPGELFF. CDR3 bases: TGTGCCAGCAGTCGAAGCGCCGGGGCTCAACCCGGGGAGCTGTTTTTT.

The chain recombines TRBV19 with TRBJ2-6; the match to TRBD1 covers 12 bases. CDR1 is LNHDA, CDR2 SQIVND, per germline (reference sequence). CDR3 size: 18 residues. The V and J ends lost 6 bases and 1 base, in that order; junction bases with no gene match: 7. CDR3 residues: CASSQPGQGASGANVLTF. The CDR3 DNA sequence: TGTGCCAGTAGCCAGCCGGGACAGGGGGCTTCTGGGGCCAACGTCCTGACTTTC.

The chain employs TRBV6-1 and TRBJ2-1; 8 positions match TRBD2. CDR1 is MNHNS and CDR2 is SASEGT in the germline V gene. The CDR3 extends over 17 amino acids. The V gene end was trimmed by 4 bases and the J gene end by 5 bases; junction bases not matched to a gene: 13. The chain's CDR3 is CASSAVSSGYPNNEQFF. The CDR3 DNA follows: TGTGCCAGCAGTGCTGTGTCTAGCGGGTACCCGAACAATGAGCAGTTCTTC.

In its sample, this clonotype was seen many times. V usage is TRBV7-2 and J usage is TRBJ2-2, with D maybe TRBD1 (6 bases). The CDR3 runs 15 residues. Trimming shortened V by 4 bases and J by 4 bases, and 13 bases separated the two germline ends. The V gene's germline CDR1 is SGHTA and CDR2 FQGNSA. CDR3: CASSSGHLLTGELFF. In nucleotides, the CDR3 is TGTGCCAGCAGCTCGGGACACCTACTCACCGGGGAGCTGTTTTTT.

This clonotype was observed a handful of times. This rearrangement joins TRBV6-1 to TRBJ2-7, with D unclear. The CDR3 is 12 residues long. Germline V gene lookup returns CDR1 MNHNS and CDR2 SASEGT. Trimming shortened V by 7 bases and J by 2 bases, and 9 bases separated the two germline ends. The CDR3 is CASKGSPYEQYF. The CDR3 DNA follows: TGTGCCAGCAAGGGTTCGCCCTACGAGCAGTACTTC.

The CDR3 DNA sequence: TGTGCCAGCAAGGCCCCATCGAAGACTGAAGCTTTCTTT. This encodes CASKAPSKTEAFF. The chain couples TRBV2 to TRBJ1-1, with D uncertain. Germline CDR1 reads SNHLY; CDR2 reads FYNNEI. This CDR3 spans 13 amino acids. Trimming pared 7 bases from V and 5 bases from J, leaving 14 bases between.

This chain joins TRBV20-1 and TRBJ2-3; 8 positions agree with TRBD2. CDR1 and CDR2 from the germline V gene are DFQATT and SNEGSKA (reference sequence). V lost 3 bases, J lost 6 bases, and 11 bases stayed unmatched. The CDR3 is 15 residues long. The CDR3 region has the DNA TGCAGTGCTAGGGTTAGCGGGACATCCCGGGATACGCAGTATTTT. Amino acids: CSARVSGTSRDTQYF.

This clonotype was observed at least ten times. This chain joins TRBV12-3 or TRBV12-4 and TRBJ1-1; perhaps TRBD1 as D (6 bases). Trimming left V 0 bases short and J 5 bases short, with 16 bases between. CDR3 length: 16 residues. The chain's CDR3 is CASSLAQGMGETEAFF. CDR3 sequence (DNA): TGTGCCAGCAGTTTAGCCCAGGGGATGGGGGAAACTGAAGCTTTCTTT.

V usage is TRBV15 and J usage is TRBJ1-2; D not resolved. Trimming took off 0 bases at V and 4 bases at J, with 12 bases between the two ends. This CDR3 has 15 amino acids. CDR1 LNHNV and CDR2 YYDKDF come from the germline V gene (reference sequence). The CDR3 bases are TGTGCCACCAGCAGAGATGGAGCCGCGTCCTATGGCTACACCTTC. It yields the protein CATSRDGAASYGYTF.

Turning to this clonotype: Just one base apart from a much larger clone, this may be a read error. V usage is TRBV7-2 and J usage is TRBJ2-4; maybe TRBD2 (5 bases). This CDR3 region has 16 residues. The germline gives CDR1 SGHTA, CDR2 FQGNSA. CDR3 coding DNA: TGTGCCAGCAGCCGCACCGTTGAGGGATCAGAAAACATTCAGTCCTTC. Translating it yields CASSRTVEGSENIQSF.

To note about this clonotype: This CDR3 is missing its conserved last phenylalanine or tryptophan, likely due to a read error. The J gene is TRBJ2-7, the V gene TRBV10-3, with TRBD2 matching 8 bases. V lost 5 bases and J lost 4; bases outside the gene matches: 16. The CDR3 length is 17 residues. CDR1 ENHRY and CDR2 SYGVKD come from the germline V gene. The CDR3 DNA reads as TGTGCCATCAGTCAGACAGGACTACCGGGGGGGCATTACGAGCAGTACTTA. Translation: CAISQTGLPGGHYEQYL.

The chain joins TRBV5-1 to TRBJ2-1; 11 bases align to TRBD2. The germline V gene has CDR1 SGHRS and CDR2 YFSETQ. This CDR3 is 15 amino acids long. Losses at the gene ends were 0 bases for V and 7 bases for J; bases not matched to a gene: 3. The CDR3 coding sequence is TGCGCCAGCAGCTTGGCTAGCGGGGGGATGAATGAGCAGTTCTTC. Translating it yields CASSLASGGMNEQFF. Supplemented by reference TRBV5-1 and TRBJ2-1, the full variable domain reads KAGVTQTPRYLIKTRGQQVTLSCSPISGHRSVSWYQQTPGQGLQFLFEYFSETQRNKGNFPGRFSGRQFSNSRSEMNVSTLELGDSALYLCASSLASGGMNEQFFGPGTRLTVL.

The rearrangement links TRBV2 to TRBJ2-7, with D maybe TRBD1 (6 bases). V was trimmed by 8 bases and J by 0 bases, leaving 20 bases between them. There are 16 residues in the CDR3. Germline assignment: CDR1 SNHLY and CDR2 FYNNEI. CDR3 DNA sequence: TGTGCCAGCTGGGACCCAGGACAGACCCTCTCCTACGAGCAGTACTTC. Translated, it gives CASWDPGQTLSYEQYF.

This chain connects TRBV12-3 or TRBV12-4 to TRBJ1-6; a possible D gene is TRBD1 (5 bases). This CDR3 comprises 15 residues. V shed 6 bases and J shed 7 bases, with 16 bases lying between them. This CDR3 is CASSTPGPRNSPLHF. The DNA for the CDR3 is TGTGCCAGCAGCACCCCGGGACCTAGGAATTCACCCCTCCACTTT.

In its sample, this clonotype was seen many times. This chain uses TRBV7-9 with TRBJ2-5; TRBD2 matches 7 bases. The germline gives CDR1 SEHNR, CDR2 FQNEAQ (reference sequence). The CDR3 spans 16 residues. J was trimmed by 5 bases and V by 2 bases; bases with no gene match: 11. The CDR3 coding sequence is TGTGCCAGCAGCTTATGGACTAGTTATTCTGGGGAGACCCAGTACTTC. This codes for CASSLWTSYSGETQYF.

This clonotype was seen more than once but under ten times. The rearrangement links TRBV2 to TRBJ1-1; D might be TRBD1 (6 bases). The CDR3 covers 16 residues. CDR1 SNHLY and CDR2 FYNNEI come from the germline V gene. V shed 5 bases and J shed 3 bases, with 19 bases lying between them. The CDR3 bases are TGTGCCAGCAGTTCCCAAGGAGGGGGGCGGGACACTGAAGCTTTCTTT. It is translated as CASSSQGGGRDTEAFF.

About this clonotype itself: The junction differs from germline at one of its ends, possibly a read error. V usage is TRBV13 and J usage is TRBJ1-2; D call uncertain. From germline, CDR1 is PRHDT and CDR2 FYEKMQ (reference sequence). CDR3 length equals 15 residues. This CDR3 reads CASSLKTDLRYGYTF. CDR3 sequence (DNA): TGTGCCAGCAGCTTGAAGACGGACCTTAGATATGGCTACACGTTC. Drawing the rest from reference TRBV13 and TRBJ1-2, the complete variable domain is AAGVIQSPRHLIKEKRETATLKCYPIPRHDTVYWYQQGPGQDPQFLISFYEKMQSDKGSIPDRFSAQQFSDYHSELNMSSLELGDSALYFCASSLKTDLRYGYTFGSGTRLTVV.

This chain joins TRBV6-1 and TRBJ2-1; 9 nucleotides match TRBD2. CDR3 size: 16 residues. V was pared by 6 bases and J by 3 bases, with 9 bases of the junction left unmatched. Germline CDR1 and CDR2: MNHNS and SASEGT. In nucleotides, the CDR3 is TGTGCCAGCAGCGCCCGGCAGCGGGGGGTCTACAATGAGCAGTTCTTC. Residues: CASSARQRGVYNEQFF.

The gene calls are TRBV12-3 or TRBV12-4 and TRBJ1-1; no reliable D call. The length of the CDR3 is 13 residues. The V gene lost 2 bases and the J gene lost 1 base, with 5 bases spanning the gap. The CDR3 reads CASSLSANTEAFF. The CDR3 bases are TGTGCCAGCAGTTTATCCGCGAACACTGAAGCTTTCTTT.